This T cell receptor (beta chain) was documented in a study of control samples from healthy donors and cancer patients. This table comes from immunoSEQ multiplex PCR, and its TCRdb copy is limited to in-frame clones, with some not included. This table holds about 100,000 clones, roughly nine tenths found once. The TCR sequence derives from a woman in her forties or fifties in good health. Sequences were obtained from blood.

CDR3 in amino acids: CSVTGTSGGFTDTQYF. Here the CDR3 DNA reads TGCAGCGTTACCGGGACTAGCGGGGGATTCACAGATACGCAGTATTTT. The rearrangement links TRBV29-1 to TRBJ2-3; 14 bases line up with TRBD2. Germline V gene data show CDR1 as SQVTM and CDR2 as ANQGSEA. This CDR3 is 16 amino acids long. V dropped 5 bases and J dropped 2; count of bases not matched to a gene: 6.